These 25 T cell receptor beta chains share one sample of origin, sequenced in a study of blood T cell repertoires in COVID-19. TCRdb keeps only in-frame clones here, not all; method: immunoSEQ multiplex PCR. This sample has around 330,000 clones; about nine tenths occur once, and the top ten carry about 9.8%. The sequenced sample was PBMCs or T cells enriched from blood (not recorded which). These receptors were obtained from a woman in her late teens or twenties who had recovered from COVID-19.

CDR3 sequence: CASSLRQTGTYEQYF. The CDR3 bases are TGTGCCAGCAGCTTAAGGCAGACAGGGACCTACGAGCAGTACTTC. The genes are TRBV7-2 and TRBJ2-7, with 7 positions matching TRBD1. This CDR3 is 15 amino acids long. V was clipped by 2 bases and J by 2 bases; unmatched bases: 6. The germline gives CDR1 SGHTA, CDR2 FQGNSA.

The rearrangement joins TRBV28 to TRBJ1-6, with 11 nucleotides matching TRBD1. The CDR3 totals 15 residues. Per the germline V gene, CDR1 is MDHEN and CDR2 is SYDVKM. After removal of 3 bases from V and 7 bases from J, the junction contained 2 bases not matched to a gene. The CDR3 nucleotides read TGTGCCAGCAGTTTCCGGGACAGGGGGAATTCACCCCTCCACTTT. Amino acids: CASSFRDRGNSPLHF.

The rearrangement joins TRBV9 to TRBJ1-5, with D tentatively TRBD1 (6 bases). Germline V gene sequence: CDR1 SGDLS, CDR2 YYNGEE. The CDR3 is 15 residues long. Trimming pared 3 bases from V and 1 base from J, leaving 11 bases between. As DNA, the CDR3 is TGTGCCAGCAGCGAGAGGGGGATGAGCAATCAGCCCCAGCATTTT. This codes for CASSERGMSNQPQHF.

This clone was found a few times. The J gene is TRBJ1-5, the V gene TRBV6-2 or TRBV6-3; 8 bases agree with TRBD1. This CDR3 contains 14 residues. V dropped 6 bases and J dropped 6; count of bases not matched to a gene: 7. Germline V gene lookup returns CDR1 MNHEY and CDR2 SVGEGT. The CDR3 region is CASSLGQGAQPQHF. The CDR3 region has the DNA TGTGCCAGCAGCCTAGGACAGGGCGCTCAGCCCCAGCATTTT.

This chain uses TRBV4-1 with TRBJ2-2, with 8 bases lining up with TRBD2. The junction had 4 bases not matched to a gene; V was cut back by 0 bases and J by 1 base. Germline CDR1 is MGHRA and CDR2 is YSYEKL. The CDR3 contains 17 residues. CDR3 DNA sequence: TGCGCCAGCAGCCAAGATCGCCTAGCGGGGAACACCGGGGAGCTGTTTTTT. Residues: CASSQDRLAGNTGELFF.

CDR3 residues: CASSLGTEGYTF. CDR3 DNA sequence: TGTGCCAGCAGCTTGGGCACAGAGGGCTACACCTTC. The chain recombines TRBV5-6 with TRBJ1-2; the D is unclear. The CDR3 runs to 12 residues. V lost 0 bases, J lost 8 bases, and 8 bases lay in between. Germline assignment: CDR1 SGHDT and CDR2 YYEEEE.

The chain recombines TRBV6-5 with TRBJ1-5; 9 bases fit TRBD1. CDR1 and CDR2 (germline): MNHEY, SVGAGI. Germline trimming cut 6 bases from V and 5 bases from J; bases unmatched to any gene: 2. This CDR3 is 13 amino acids long. CDR3 in DNA: TGTGCCAGCAGCCGGACAGGGGATCAGCCCCAGCATTTT. It codes for CASSRTGDQPQHF.

This chain uses TRBV29-1 with TRBJ2-1, with D unresolved. V was clipped by 0 bases and J by 1 base, with 22 bases between them. The CDR3 has 19 amino acids. Germline CDR1 and CDR2: SQVTM and ANQGSEA. This CDR3 is CSVEDLGSRHLLSYNEQFF. CDR3 sequence (DNA): TGCAGCGTTGAAGATCTGGGTAGCCGTCACCTTTTATCCTACAATGAGCAGTTCTTC.

This rearrangement joins TRBV5-1 to TRBJ1-4; tentatively, D is TRBD1 (5 bases). The germline V and J ends were trimmed by 1 base and 8 bases, with 15 bases remaining between them. There are 15 residues in the CDR3. CDR1 is SGHRS and CDR2 is YFSETQ in the germline V gene. Written as DNA, the CDR3 is TGCGCCAGCAGCTTGTCGGTGCAGGGAGGCGAAAAACTGTTTTTT. Translating it yields CASSLSVQGGEKLFF.

The chain links TRBV27 to TRBJ1-6; 9 bases match TRBD1. The CDR3 loop spans 14 amino acids. The germline CDR1 and CDR2 sequences are MNHEY and SMNVEV (reference sequence). J gave up 10 bases and V 5 bases, and 6 bases lay outside the gene matches. CDR3 sequence: CASSAGTGTSPLHF. The CDR3, as DNA: TGTGCCAGCAGTGCCGGGACAGGGACCTCACCCCTCCACTTT.

Written as DNA, the CDR3 is TGTGCCAGCTCACCAAGCTTGATTGGTAATGAGCAGTTCTTC. This encodes CASSPSLIGNEQFF. This chain uses TRBV18 with TRBJ2-1; no clear D. Per germline, CDR1 KGHSH and CDR2 LQKENI. This CDR3 is built from 14 residues. V lost 2 bases and J lost 7, with 12 bases in between.

The J gene is TRBJ2-1, the V gene TRBV19, with 11 bases matching TRBD2. The CDR3 contains 16 residues. Germline V gives CDR1 LNHDA, CDR2 SQIVND (reference sequence). V was clipped by 5 bases and J by 3 bases; unmatched bases: 6. CDR3 sequence reads: CASSLLGTSGYNEQFF. The DNA for the CDR3 is TGTGCCAGTAGTCTCCTCGGGACTAGCGGCTACAATGAGCAGTTCTTC. Looking up the rest from reference TRBV19 and TRBJ2-1 gives the full variable domain: DGGITQSPKYLFRKEGQNVTLSCEQNLNHDAMYWYRQDPGQGLRLIYYSQIVNDFQKGDIAEGYSVSREKKESFPLTVTSAQKNPTAFYLCASSLLGTSGYNEQFFGPGTRLTVL.

The J gene is TRBJ1-1, the V gene TRBV11-2; tentative D call: TRBD1 (5 bases). This CDR3 spans 14 amino acids. The V and J ends lost 5 bases and 5 bases respectively, with 15 bases between them. Germline lookup yields CDR1 SGHAT and CDR2 FQNNGV. CDR3 DNA sequence: TGTGCCAGCAGCCCCCTTAAGGGGAGGACTGAAGCTTTCTTT. Translation: CASSPLKGRTEAFF. Full variable domain (missing parts from reference TRBV11-2 and TRBJ1-1): EAGVAQSPRYKIIEKRQSVAFWCNPISGHATLYWYQQILGQGPKLLIQFQNNGVVDDSQLPKDRFSAERLKGVDSTLKIQPAKLEDSAVYLCASSPLKGRTEAFFGQGTRLTVV.

This chain uses TRBV6-4 with TRBJ2-4; D is uncertain. Trimming took 3 bases from V and 0 from J, leaving 9 bases between them. The CDR3 contains 15 residues. Per germline, CDR1 MRHNA and CDR2 SNTAGT. DNA for the CDR3: TGTGCCAGCAGTGAGATAAAACTAGCCAAAAACATTCAGTACTTC. As protein: CASSEIKLAKNIQYF.

V gene TRBV5-6 combines with J gene TRBJ2-1; TRBD2 matches at 13 bases. The CDR3 is made up of 15 amino acids. The V gene's germline CDR1 is SGHDT and CDR2 YYEEEE. The trim removed 4 bases at V and 6 bases at J, leaving 4 bases unmatched. CDR3 loop: CASSARLAGGNEQFF. DNA of the CDR3: TGTGCCAGCAGCGCCCGACTAGCGGGGGGCAATGAGCAGTTCTTC.

The chain uses TRBV27 and TRBJ1-2; 7 bases map to TRBD1. Germline trimming cut 6 bases from V and 2 bases from J; bases unmatched to any gene: 9. Germline values: CDR1 MNHEY, CDR2 SMNVEV (reference sequence). The CDR3 extends over 15 amino acids. The DNA for the CDR3 is TGTGCCAGCAGCTGGGCCGCGACAGGGAACTATGGCTACACCTTC. Translated: CASSWAATGNYGYTF.

The chain uses TRBV28 and TRBJ1-6; D is ambiguous. Trimming stripped 7 bases from V and 11 bases from J, with 18 bases between. CDR1 and CDR2 (germline): MDHEN, SYDVKM. The CDR3 runs to 14 residues. The chain's CDR3 is CASIDTDRATPLHF. The DNA of the CDR3 is TGTGCCAGCATAGACACAGATCGTGCGACACCCCTCCACTTT.

A single count supports this clone. V usage is TRBV4-2 and J usage is TRBJ2-5; tentative D call: TRBD2 (6 bases). Germline lookup yields CDR1 LGHNA and CDR2 YNFKEQ. The CDR3 runs to 16 residues. The V gene lost 11 bases and the J gene lost 1 base, with 23 bases spanning the gap. The CDR3 region is CADCPSLARPQETQYF. In DNA, the CDR3 is TGTGCCGATTGTCCGTCCCTAGCGAGGCCCCAAGAGACCCAGTACTTC.

The table lists this clone with a few counts. The CDR3 protein is CASTGGAVQYF. CDR3 bases: TGTGCCAGCACAGGGGGCGCCGTCCAGTACTTC. J is TRBJ2-7 and V is TRBV6-1, with 8 bases that match TRBD1. V shed 7 bases, J shed 10 bases, and the junction held 6 bases outside the gene matches. Germline values: CDR1 MNHNS, CDR2 SASEGT. The CDR3 has 11 residues.

As to this clone: The sample carries other DNA sequences with the same CDR3. This chain joins TRBV12-5 and TRBJ2-1; maybe TRBD2 (7 bases). Germline values: CDR1 LGHNT, CDR2 FRNRAP. V dropped 0 bases and J dropped 4 bases, with 13 bases sitting between them. The CDR3 has 16 amino acids. The CDR3 region is CASGLVKGGVYNEQFF. In nucleotides, the CDR3 is TGTGCTAGTGGTTTGGTAAAAGGGGGGGTTTACAATGAGCAGTTCTTC.

V gene TRBV10-3 combines with J gene TRBJ2-7; 10 nucleotides align to TRBD2. The CDR3 loop spans 16 amino acids. V trimming: 0 bases; J trimming: 3 bases; junction bases outside the gene matches: 5. CDR1 ENHRY and CDR2 SYGVKD come from the germline V gene. CDR3 protein: CAISESALAGVYEQYF. In DNA, the CDR3 is TGTGCCATCAGTGAGTCCGCGCTAGCGGGAGTCTACGAGCAGTACTTC.

This chain connects TRBV7-9 to TRBJ2-6; maybe TRBD1 (5 bases). Trimming took 5 bases from V and 1 from J, leaving 9 bases between them. CDR3 size: 15 residues. The V gene's germline CDR1 is SEHNR and CDR2 FQNEAQ (reference sequence). The CDR3 protein is CASSNTGSGANVLTF. The CDR3 region has the DNA TGTGCCAGCAGCAACACAGGATCTGGGGCCAACGTCCTGACTTTC.

This CDR3 reads CASSRGQAYEQYF. In DNA form, the CDR3 reads TGCGCCAGCAGCCGAGGACAGGCCTACGAGCAGTACTTC. The chain recombines TRBV4-1 with TRBJ2-7, with TRBD1 identical over 7 bases. J lost 2 bases, V lost 4 bases, and 2 bases had no gene match. CDR3 length: 13 residues. Germline assignment: CDR1 MGHRA and CDR2 YSYEKL.

The chain has TRBV10-3 and TRBJ2-1; 7 bases line up with TRBD1. Germline lookup yields CDR1 ENHRY and CDR2 SYGVKD. Germline trimming cut 4 bases from V and 7 bases from J; bases unmatched to any gene: 10. CDR3 size: 15 residues. CDR3 in DNA: TGTGCCATCAGTGTGGGGCGACAGGGTGCGAATGAGCAGTTCTTC. Translation: CAISVGRQGANEQFF.

The chain carries TRBV18 and TRBJ2-2; 10 bases are a match to TRBD1. J gave up 0 bases and V 3 bases, and 10 bases lay outside the gene matches. Per germline, CDR1 KGHSH and CDR2 LQKENI. This CDR3 contains 19 residues. The CDR3 region is CASSPVTGGRRTNTGELFF. The CDR3 DNA reads TGTGCCAGCTCACCCGTGACAGGGGGCCGGCGTACGAACACCGGGGAGCTGTTTTTT.